This T cell receptor beta chain was captured by sequencing in a study of immune heterogeneity within non-small cell lung tumors (dated 2018 in TCRdb). About the investigation overall: By histology, the tumors were a handful of squamous cell carcinomas, roughly 11 non-squamous carcinomas and 1 tumor not otherwise specified. To examine intratumoral immune heterogeneity, the study used whole-exome sequencing, RNA-seq and TCR beta repertoire sequencing on multiple spatially distinct regions of each NSCLC tumor. Neoantigen binding to each patient's HLA alleles was predicted with netMHCpan-3.0 for mutant peptides of 8 to 11 amino acids. TCR repertoires were analyzed from 57 tumor loci of roughly 16 patients, whereas transcriptome data were available for only around 42 loci from eleven to twelve patients. Overall results and qualifications from the work: For the most part, high-frequency TCR beta clonotypes differed from one individual patient to another. Within a given patient, the same dominant CDR3B clonotypes showed up repeatedly across loci, although different tumor locations also carried unique high-frequency clones. A moderate positive correlation (R roughly 0.3), which was statistically significant, linked local T-cell repertoire clonality to local tumor mutational burden.

This clonotype qualifies as medium-sized (0.01 to 0.1%). Its antigen specificity is not known. No base-level quality is on record; no much larger clone is a single base apart. A multiplex PCR system amplified the TCR beta CDR3 region, with a first 10-cycle round using 32 V-gene forward and 13 J-gene reverse primers. The first PCR round was done with a QIAGEN Multiplex PCR Kit, and the primer sequences were filed in Chinese patent CN105087789A. Illumina universal primers were attached in a second round of PCR run with the Phusion High-Fidelity PCR Kit. Paired-end sequencing of TCR libraries was carried out on the Illumina HiSeq X Ten platform at a read length of 151 bp. Per the original workflow: Cutadapt removed reads without multiplex PCR primers, PEAR merged read pairs, and MiXCR with default settings called CDR3 regions. Shannon entropy measured repertoire diversity, while clonality was calculated as one minus the Shannon entropy divided by the ln of the count of productive unique sequences. Dominant or high-frequency T-cell clones were defined as clonotypes at frequencies of at least 0.5%. TCRdb reanalyzed the raw reads on its own, using fastp at Q25 for trimming and MiXCR for clone calling, and kept in-frame beta chains. Every entry covers one CDR3 protein and lists the most common genes and DNA from its rows. These V and J calls rely on TCRdb rather than the paper's analysis. Across this sample there are thousands of distinct CDR3 sequences, with around 40% seen only once. The ten largest clones capture 50% of the sample.

Trimming takes 5 bases from V and 2 bases from J, and the germline ends sit 13 bases apart. Reading the germline V gene gives CDR1 MDHEN and CDR2 SYDVKM. The CDR3 covers 14 residues, taking in both the cysteine and the phenylalanine. Of all the DNA, just the CDR3 is kept, 42 bases in frame from base 1. Genomic DNA was extracted from bulk tumor tissue and used as the TCR template, and approximately 600 ng gDNA was amplified per sample. During surgery, multiple biopsies were taken from each primary tumor, with sampling sites spaced as far apart as possible within the tumor mass. The study cohort was described as untreated, and the patients were newly diagnosed NSCLC cases having curative surgery. The samples came from 15 or so patients with newly diagnosed non-small cell lung cancer who were having surgery intended to be curative. Resected tumor masses were reviewed by two independent pathologists. Only high-quality DNA and RNA samples were carried forward to sequencing.

The source material was lung tumor tissue. Recombination connected TRBV28 to TRBJ2-7; perhaps TRBD2 is the D gene, with 6 bases matching. The receptor was derived from a man between 60 and 75 years old with non-small cell lung cancer. The CDR3 here reads CASSPQWGAYEQYF. In nucleotide form, the sequence is TGTGCCAGCAGTCCCCAATGGGGGGCCTACGAGCAGTACTTC.